The T cell receptor beta chain under discussion was sequenced for a study of T cells after posttransplantation cyclophosphamide. Assay used: immunoSEQ multiplex PCR; TCRdb lists only in-frame clones, some missing. The sample holds over 5,500 clones, over 70% seen once. On the day of bone marrow donation, the related graft donor provided peripheral blood. This CDR3 has 16 residues. The trim removed 4 bases at V and 6 bases at J, leaving 10 bases unmatched. Germline V gene lookup returns CDR1 SGDLS and CDR2 YYNGEE. The rearrangement joins TRBV9 to TRBJ2-3, with TRBD2 matching over 11 bases. Sequenced input: memory CD4+ T cells sorted from blood. The clonotype originates from a woman aged 50 to 60 in good health and a related stem cell transplant donor. CDR3 coding DNA: TGTGCCAGCAGCCCCCCGGTAGCGGGAGGGGGGGATACGCAGTATTTT. Translation: CASSPPVAGGGDTQYF.